The 18 T cell receptor beta chains given below trace back to one sample, sequenced in a study of shared clonotypes between healthy human individuals. TCRdb's table, derived via immunoSEQ multiplex PCR, lists solely in-frame clones and lacks some. Of around 1.9 million clones listed, over 85% were seen once; the top ten hold around 1.7%. CD45RO-negative cells were positively selected for CCR7, leaving out terminally differentiated effector memory CD45RA+ cells. The sample taken for sequencing was naive CD8+ T cells from PBMCs. Receptors originate from a man in his late teens or twenties in good health. Some clones in this sample may be carry-over from other donors' samples.

The chain combines TRBV7-9 with TRBJ2-2, with no clear D. The germline V and J ends were trimmed by 5 bases and 13 bases, with 14 bases remaining between them. Germline CDR1 is SEHNR and CDR2 is FQNEAQ (reference sequence). The CDR3 extends over 12 amino acids. The CDR3, as DNA: TGTGCCAGCAGCGACGACAAGGTCGGGCTGTTTTTT. It encodes CASSDDKVGLFF. The complete variable domain, with remaining parts taken from reference TRBV7-9 and TRBJ2-2, reads DTGVSQNPRHKITKRGQNVTFRCDPISEHNRLYWYRQTLGQGPEFLTYFQNEAQLEKSRLLSDRFSAERPKGSFSTLEIQRTEQGDSAMYLCASSDDKVGLFFGEGSRLTVL.

V is TRBV6-5 and J is TRBJ1-2; 10 bases align to TRBD1. The CDR3 runs to 16 residues. Germline V CDR1 and CDR2: MNHEY, SVGAGI. J was trimmed by 7 bases and V by 0 bases; bases with no gene match: 8. In nucleotides, the CDR3 is TGTGCCAGCAGTTACTCGATGGGACAGGGGTCGGGTGGCTACACCTTC. The encoded protein is CASSYSMGQGSGGYTF.

The gene calls are TRBV27 and TRBJ1-1; tentative D call: TRBD1 (6 bases). This CDR3 is 16 amino acids long. V was pared by 5 bases and J by 0 bases, with 16 bases between. CDR1 MNHEY and CDR2 SMNVEV come from the germline V gene (reference sequence). As DNA, the CDR3 is TGTGCCAGCAGTCCACCCTCGGGGGGCATGAACACTGAAGCTTTCTTT. Translation: CASSPPSGGMNTEAFF.

V and J are TRBV9 and TRBJ2-5, with 7 positions matching TRBD1. The junction had 7 bases not matched to a gene; V was cut back by 4 bases and J by 4 bases. The CDR3 runs 14 residues. Germline-derived CDR1 and CDR2 are SGDLS and YYNGEE. CDR3 bases: TGTGCCAGCAGCCAACGTGACAGGGCAGAGACCCAGTACTTC. Translated, it gives CASSQRDRAETQYF.

The V and J genes are TRBV6-1 and TRBJ2-5; 9 positions match TRBD2. CDR1 and CDR2 (germline): MNHNS, SASEGT. This CDR3 has 17 amino acids. The trim removed 2 bases at V and 4 bases at J, leaving 11 bases unmatched. The CDR3 sequence is CASSELTSGPIGETQYF. CDR3 bases: TGTGCCAGCAGTGAATTGACTAGCGGCCCCATCGGAGAGACCCAGTACTTC.

The J gene is TRBJ2-3, the V gene TRBV7-2; 9 nucleotides match TRBD2. The V gene's germline CDR1 is SGHTA and CDR2 FQGNSA. Trimming took 4 bases from V and 1 from J; bases not matched to a gene: 6. CDR3 length equals 16 residues. The CDR3 region has the DNA TGTGCCAGCAGCTGGCTAGCGGGGTTGGGCACAGATACGCAGTATTTT. It translates to CASSWLAGLGTDTQYF.

CDR3 sequence: CASSYGPGLDEKLFF. In DNA, the CDR3 is TGTGCCAGCAGTTACGGCCCCGGGCTCGATGAAAAACTGTTTTTT. The chain couples TRBV6-5 to TRBJ1-4; the D is unclear. This CDR3 region has 15 residues. Germline V CDR1 and CDR2: MNHEY, SVGAGI. Trimming cost V 2 bases and J 6 bases, with 13 bases left between them.

The chain has TRBV5-6 and TRBJ2-1, with D perhaps matching TRBD1 (6 bases). Trimming took off 4 bases at V and 10 bases at J, with 12 bases between the two ends. The CDR3 has 12 residues. The germline CDR1 and CDR2 sequences are SGHDT and YYEEEE. CDR3 sequence: CASSAGTTEQFF. DNA for the CDR3: TGTGCCAGCAGCGCCGGGACAACCGAGCAGTTCTTC.

The V gene is TRBV9, the J gene TRBJ2-1; no clear D. The germline V and J ends were trimmed by 0 bases and 5 bases, with 9 bases remaining between them. This CDR3 region has 14 residues. Germline V lookup: CDR1 SGDLS, CDR2 YYNGEE. CDR3 coding DNA: TGTGCCAGCAGCGTAGCCCGGTGGGACAATGAGCAGTTCTTC. Its translation is CASSVARWDNEQFF.

This chain joins TRBV11-3 and TRBJ2-1; TRBD1 aligns across 8 bases. Per the germline V gene, CDR1 is SGHNT and CDR2 is YENEEA. The CDR3 covers 13 residues. J lost 10 bases, V lost 4 bases, and 6 bases had no gene match. CDR3 nucleotides: TGTGCCAGCAGCTACGACAGGGGCGGAGAGCAGTTCTTC. Protein: CASSYDRGGEQFF.

The CDR3 sequence: CASSSRGSGSMGTDTQYF. CDR3 DNA sequence: TGTGCCAGCAGCTCCCGGGGTAGCGGGAGCATGGGCACAGATACGCAGTATTTT. J is TRBJ2-3 and V is TRBV11-3; 9 nucleotides align to TRBD2. The CDR3 is 18 residues long. V was pared by 4 bases and J by 1 base, with 12 bases of the junction left unmatched. Germline loops: CDR1 SGHNT, CDR2 YENEEA.

The chain carries TRBV2 and TRBJ2-1, with no clear D. From germline, CDR1 is SNHLY and CDR2 FYNNEI. The V end was cut by 3 bases, the J end by 5 bases, with 14 bases between. CDR3 length equals 15 residues. In DNA form, the CDR3 reads TGTGCCAGCAGTGACGTTAATAGGAGAAACAATGAGCAGTTCTTC. The encoded protein is CASSDVNRRNNEQFF.

The rearrangement uses TRBV5-1 and TRBJ2-1; no clear D. V was trimmed by 4 bases and J by 5 bases, leaving 16 bases between them. This CDR3 is built from 15 residues. Germline loops: CDR1 SGHRS, CDR2 YFSETQ. For the CDR3, the DNA is TGCGCCAGCAGCACTTACAACGGAGAGAACAATGAGCAGTTCTTC. Translation: CASSTYNGENNEQFF.

This chain joins TRBV6-1 and TRBJ1-1, with a weak D call TRBD1 (5 bases). Germline V gene lookup returns CDR1 MNHNS and CDR2 SASEGT. The CDR3 spans 17 residues. V lost 2 bases and J lost 3, with 19 bases in between. The CDR3 DNA follows: TGTGCCAGCAGTGAACGGGGGTCTACCCTTAGGGACACTGAAGCTTTCTTT. It translates to CASSERGSTLRDTEAFF.

The genes are TRBV19 and TRBJ2-3; tentatively, D is TRBD1 or TRBD2 (5 bases each). The CDR3 is 13 residues long. The germline V gene encodes CDR1 LNHDA and CDR2 SQIVND (reference sequence). V lost 10 bases and J 5 bases, leaving 16 bases between the germline ends. The chain's CDR3 is CATGPRLKDTQYF. The DNA of the CDR3 is TGTGCCACGGGACCGCGCCTAAAAGATACGCAGTATTTT.

The gene calls are TRBV5-1 and TRBJ1-1; D might be TRBD1 (6 bases). CDR1 and CDR2 (germline): SGHRS, YFSETQ. Trimming took off 0 bases at V and 8 bases at J, with 17 bases between the two ends. The CDR3 is 15 residues long. Written as DNA, the CDR3 is TGCGCCAGCAGCTTGGCCTGGGGGACACCGGTCGAAGCTTTCTTT. It specifies CASSLAWGTPVEAFF.

V and J are TRBV28 and TRBJ1-1; perhaps TRBD1 as D (6 bases). Germline CDR1 reads MDHEN; CDR2 reads SYDVKM. This CDR3 contains 14 residues. Trimming cost V 3 bases and J 5 bases, with 13 bases left between them. The CDR3 here is CASSLVQGETEAFF. The CDR3 nucleotides are TGTGCCAGCAGTTTGGTACAGGGAGAAACTGAAGCTTTCTTT.

V gene TRBV7-9 combines with J gene TRBJ2-3; D possibly matches TRBD1 or TRBD2 (5 bases each). Trimming removed 1 base at V and 4 bases at J, with 15 bases between. Germline assignment: CDR1 SEHNR and CDR2 FQNEAQ (reference sequence). The CDR3 is 16 amino acids. CDR3 amino acids: CASSLGGGGFPDTQYF. DNA for the CDR3: TGTGCCAGCAGCTTAGGAGGTGGGGGTTTCCCAGATACGCAGTATTTT. Variable domain in full (rest from reference TRBV7-9 and TRBJ2-3): DTGVSQNPRHKITKRGQNVTFRCDPISEHNRLYWYRQTLGQGPEFLTYFQNEAQLEKSRLLSDRFSAERPKGSFSTLEIQRTEQGDSAMYLCASSLGGGGFPDTQYFGPGTRLTVL.